These 32 T cell receptor beta chains were sequenced from one sample in a study of cytomegalovirus exposure and HLA in healthy donors. Produced via immunoSEQ multiplex PCR; TCRdb's table is partial and in-frame only. The repertoire consists of about 260,000 clones, with less than 95% occurring once and the leading ten covering 3.1%. The sample taken for sequencing was PBMCs. The receptor set was obtained from a woman aged 30 to 39 in good health and CMV-seronegative.

This chain uses TRBV7-8 with TRBJ2-3; the match to TRBD2 covers 12 bases. The CDR3 runs to 16 residues. The V segment lost 1 base and the J segment 5 bases; nucleotides outside the gene matches: 4. CDR1 SGHVS and CDR2 FQNEAQ come from the germline V gene. The chain's CDR3 is CASSLEAGLAGDTQYF. The DNA of the CDR3 is TGTGCCAGCAGCTTAGAGGCGGGACTAGCGGGAGATACGCAGTATTTT. Combining the CDR3 with reference TRBV7-8 and TRBJ2-3 gives the whole variable domain GAGVSQSPRYKVAKRGQDVALRCDPISGHVSLFWYQQALGQGPEFLTYFQNEAQLDKSGLPSDRFFAERPEGSVSTLKIQRTQQEDSAVYLCASSLEAGLAGDTQYFGPGTRLTVL.

The rearrangement joins TRBV28 to TRBJ2-5; D gene uncertain. The V end lost 6 bases, the J end lost 1 base, and 0 bases lay between the germline ends. The germline V gene has CDR1 MDHEN and CDR2 SYDVKM. The CDR3 contains 10 residues. CDR3 sequence (DNA): TGTGCCAGCAGCCAAGAGACCCAGTACTTC. Amino acids: CASSQETQYF.

The chain's CDR3 is CASLPGLGRTEQFF. CDR3 nucleotides: TGTGCCAGCTTGCCAGGGCTAGGTCGCACTGAGCAGTTCTTC. This rearrangement joins TRBV18 to TRBJ2-1; weak D call: TRBD1 (5 bases). Germline V CDR1 and CDR2: KGHSH, LQKENI. CDR3 size: 14 residues. Trimming removed 7 bases from V and 9 bases from J, with 19 bases in between.

The chain uses TRBV7-9 and TRBJ2-2, with 10 nucleotides matching TRBD2. The germline V gene encodes CDR1 SEHNR and CDR2 FQNEAQ (reference sequence). This CDR3 is built from 15 residues. V gave up 1 base and J gave up 6 bases; unmatched junction bases: 2. The CDR3 bases are TGTGCCAGCAGCTTAGGACTAGCGGGTGCCGGGGAGCTGTTTTTT. Translating it yields CASSLGLAGAGELFF. Supplemented by reference TRBV7-9 and TRBJ2-2, the full variable domain reads DTGVSQNPRHKITKRGQNVTFRCDPISEHNRLYWYRQTLGQGPEFLTYFQNEAQLEKSRLLSDRFSAERPKGSFSTLEIQRTEQGDSAMYLCASSLGLAGAGELFFGEGSRLTVL.

The chain combines TRBV5-1 with TRBJ2-2, with D unclear. Trimming stripped 3 bases from V and 6 bases from J, with 12 bases between. Germline V gives CDR1 SGHRS, CDR2 YFSETQ. The CDR3 consists of 14 residues. DNA for the CDR3: TGCGCCAGCAGCTACTACTCCTCCGCCGGGGAGCTGTTTTTT. This gives the protein CASSYYSSAGELFF.

The chain recombines TRBV29-1 with TRBJ2-1; 11 positions agree with TRBD2. The CDR3 sequence is 17 residues long. Germline CDR1 reads SQVTM; CDR2 reads ANQGSEA. V shed 5 bases and J 4 bases; nucleotides not matched to a gene: 13. The CDR3 loop is CSVPSLAGDPLYNEQFF. The CDR3 DNA is TGCAGCGTTCCATCACTAGCGGGAGACCCATTATACAATGAGCAGTTCTTC.

This clone was observed once. The chain employs TRBV9 and TRBJ2-5; D not resolved. Germline V gene data show CDR1 as SGDLS and CDR2 as YYNGEE. CDR3 length: 15 residues. V was shortened by 0 bases and J by 2 bases, with 11 bases between the two germline ends. The CDR3 loop is CASSVDGRSQETQYF. The DNA of the CDR3 is TGTGCCAGCAGCGTAGATGGCAGGAGTCAAGAGACCCAGTACTTC.

The chain has TRBV4-3 and TRBJ2-7; TRBD1 agrees at 7 bases. Germline lookup yields CDR1 LGHNA and CDR2 YSLEER. The CDR3 totals 16 residues. V shed 2 bases, J shed 2 bases, and the junction held 9 bases outside the gene matches. The CDR3 protein is CASSQQQGSTPYEQYF. The DNA for the CDR3 is TGCGCCAGCAGCCAACAACAGGGGTCCACTCCCTACGAGCAGTACTTC.

This CDR3 reads CASSSSLREDLLSYNEQFF. The DNA for the CDR3 is TGTGCCAGCAGCTCGAGCTTGCGGGAGGATTTACTATCCTACAATGAGCAGTTCTTC. The V call is TRBV7-6, the J call TRBJ2-1; TRBD2 agrees at 8 bases. The junction had 15 bases not matched to a gene; V was cut back by 4 bases and J by 1 base. Germline CDR1 is SGHVS and CDR2 is FNYEAQ. The CDR3 extends over 19 amino acids.

This chain joins TRBV29-1 and TRBJ2-2; D unclear. The ends were cut back, 6 bases at V and 0 bases at J, with 8 bases in the middle. The CDR3 runs to 13 residues. Germline-derived CDR1 and CDR2 are SQVTM and ANQGSEA. CDR3 DNA: TGCAGCGTAGAGAGAACGAACACCGGGGAGCTGTTTTTT. This encodes CSVERTNTGELFF.

The CDR3 coding sequence is TGTGCCAGCAGTCCGATAGGGGGGACAGTTTACTTTGGGAACATTCAGTACTTC. This translates into CASSPIGGTVYFGNIQYF. The J gene is TRBJ2-4, the V gene TRBV27; a weak D match, TRBD1 (7 bases). From germline, CDR1 is MNHEY and CDR2 SMNVEV (reference sequence). The CDR3 extends over 18 amino acids. Trimming shortened V by 5 bases and J by 7 bases, and 27 bases separated the two germline ends.

This clone showed up just once. The chain links TRBV18 to TRBJ2-7, with 9 nucleotides matching TRBD1. Losses at the gene ends were 5 bases for V and 4 bases for J; bases not matched to a gene: 6. This CDR3 is built from 14 residues. The germline CDR1 and CDR2 sequences are KGHSH and LQKENI. The CDR3 loop is CASSTRDRVYEQYF. In DNA form, the CDR3 reads TGTGCCAGCTCAACCCGGGACAGGGTATACGAGCAGTACTTC.

The gene calls are TRBV9 and TRBJ2-7, with D possibly matching TRBD2 (6 bases). The CDR3 totals 14 residues. The germline CDR1 and CDR2 sequences are SGDLS and YYNGEE. V dropped 4 bases and J dropped 6 bases, with 17 bases sitting between them. CDR3 sequence (DNA): TGTGCCAGCAGCCTCGAGTTTAGCGGAATCGAGCAGTACTTC. This sequence encodes CASSLEFSGIEQYF.

This sequence joins TRBV28 and TRBJ2-2, with 7 bases fitting TRBD1. V lost 6 bases, J lost 4 bases, and 11 bases stayed unmatched. CDR1 is MDHEN, CDR2 SYDVKM, per germline. The CDR3 is 16 amino acids. CDR3 sequence (DNA): TGTGCCAGCAGAAAATTAGGTACAGGGGTCACCGGGGAGCTGTTTTTT. This translates into CASRKLGTGVTGELFF.

V is TRBV5-1 and J is TRBJ2-2, with D possibly matching TRBD1 (6 bases). The V and J ends lost 2 bases and 1 base respectively, with 12 bases between them. CDR3 size: 16 residues. Germline-derived CDR1 and CDR2 are SGHRS and YFSETQ. CDR3 DNA: TGCGCCAGCAGCTTTCGGACAGTTTTGAACACCGGGGAGCTGTTTTTT. As protein: CASSFRTVLNTGELFF.

The chain couples TRBV19 to TRBJ2-1; the D is unclear. The germline V gene has CDR1 LNHDA and CDR2 SQIVND (reference sequence). V dropped 3 bases and J dropped 5 bases, with 8 bases sitting between them. This CDR3 is built from 13 residues. The CDR3 DNA reads TGTGCCAGTAGTATTAATCCAGACAATGAGCAGTTCTTC. It codes for CASSINPDNEQFF.

The chain links TRBV7-8 to TRBJ2-3, with a tentative D call TRBD2 (6 bases). The CDR3 spans 13 residues. CDR1 is SGHVS, CDR2 FQNEAQ, per germline. V lost 6 bases to trimming and J lost 7 bases, with 14 bases between them. The CDR3 is CASSRGGVNTQYF. CDR3 DNA: TGTGCCAGCAGTCGGGGAGGCGTGAATACGCAGTATTTT.

J is TRBJ2-5 and V is TRBV7-6; 10 bases fit TRBD2. Germline CDR1 SGHVS, CDR2 FNYEAQ. This CDR3 is 19 amino acids long. V lost 3 bases to trimming and J lost 4 bases; unmatched junction nucleotides: 17. The CDR3 loop reads CASSFPASGRREWGETQYF. Written as DNA, the CDR3 is TGTGCCAGCAGCTTTCCCGCTAGCGGGAGAAGGGAGTGGGGAGAGACCCAGTACTTC.

In DNA, the CDR3 is TGTGCCAGCAGTTACTCGAGCAGGGGGCTAGGGGAGACCCAGTACTTC. Translating gives CASSYSSRGLGETQYF. The chain recombines TRBV6-5 with TRBJ2-5; 8 bases align to TRBD1. Germline assignment: CDR1 MNHEY and CDR2 SVGAGI. V shed 0 bases, J shed 5 bases, and the junction held 8 bases outside the gene matches. The CDR3 contains 16 residues.

The chain carries TRBV5-4 and TRBJ1-2, with D tentatively TRBD1 (5 bases). Germline CDR1 SGHNT, CDR2 YYREEE (reference sequence). V lost 2 bases, J lost 6 bases, and 8 bases lay in between. The CDR3 is 12 amino acids. The CDR3 loop is CASSLMGDGYTF. CDR3 DNA sequence: TGTGCCAGCAGCTTAATGGGGGATGGCTACACCTTC.

The chain has TRBV14 and TRBJ2-5; TRBD2 matches at 13 bases. In germline, CDR1 is SGHDN, CDR2 FVKESK. The CDR3 is 17 amino acids. Trimming took 1 base from V and 5 from J; bases not matched to a gene: 7. CDR3 protein: CASSQGNLLAGGETQYF. CDR3 coding DNA: TGTGCCAGCAGCCAAGGGAATTTACTAGCGGGAGGGGAGACCCAGTACTTC. Variable domain in full (rest from reference TRBV14 and TRBJ2-5): EAGVTQFPSHSVIEKGQTVTLRCDPISGHDNLYWYRRVMGKEIKFLLHFVKESKQDESGMPNNRFLAERTGGTYSTLKVQPAELEDSGVYFCASSQGNLLAGGETQYFGPGTRLLVL.

V usage is TRBV2 and J usage is TRBJ2-7, with 7 bases identical to TRBD1. In germline, CDR1 is SNHLY, CDR2 FYNNEI. Trimming at V came to 7 bases and at J to 2 bases, leaving 2 bases not matched to a gene. CDR3 length: 12 amino acids. The CDR3 here is CASTQGAYEQYF. The CDR3 region has the DNA TGTGCCAGCACGCAGGGGGCCTACGAGCAGTACTTC.

This chain connects TRBV9 to TRBJ2-4; tentative D call: TRBD1 (6 bases). Trimming cost V 4 bases and J 2 bases, with 13 bases left between them. Germline V gene sequence: CDR1 SGDLS, CDR2 YYNGEE. The CDR3 has 15 amino acids. The CDR3 here is CASSRQGQTKNIQYF. DNA of the CDR3: TGTGCCAGCAGCCGTCAGGGGCAGACCAAAAACATTCAGTACTTC.

The V and J genes are TRBV28 and TRBJ2-7, with D possibly TRBD2 on 5 matching bases. V was clipped by 6 bases and J by 2 bases, with 20 bases between them. This CDR3 has 16 amino acids. CDR1 is MDHEN, CDR2 SYDVKM, per germline. DNA for the CDR3: TGTGCCAGCAGCTCAAACTCCGGGATCACTACCTACGAGCAGTACTTC. Amino acids: CASSSNSGITTYEQYF.

The chain joins TRBV12-2 to TRBJ2-7; the DNA was not compared with TRBD2, the D call given in the table. TRBV12-2 is a pseudogene locus. The CDR3 length is 14 residues. The CDR3 reads CASRPGTSGYEQYF. The CDR3 nucleotides read TGTGCAAGTCGCCCCGGGACTAGCGGCTACGAGCAGTACTTC.

This clone was found once. The chain uses TRBV6-5 and TRBJ2-3, with TRBD1 identical over 7 bases. V lost 5 bases, J lost 5 bases, and 10 bases stayed unmatched. CDR3 length equals 15 residues. From germline, CDR1 is MNHEY and CDR2 SVGAGI. DNA of the CDR3: TGTGCCAGCAGTCTTCAGGGTAGGGGGCTAGATACGCAGTATTTT. It encodes CASSLQGRGLDTQYF.

The CDR3 region has the DNA TGTGCCAGCAGTTGGCGCGTATCCTACGAGCAGTACTTC. Amino acid sequence: CASSWRVSYEQYF. This sequence joins TRBV28 and TRBJ2-7; D is undetermined. Germline CDR1 reads MDHEN; CDR2 reads SYDVKM. Trimming took off 4 bases at V and 1 base at J, with 8 bases between the two ends. CDR3 length: 13 residues. The variable domain in full, completed from reference TRBV28 and TRBJ2-7, reads DVKVTQSSRYLVKRTGEKVFLECVQDMDHENMFWYRQDPGLGLRLIYFSYDVKMKEKGDIPEGYSVSREKKERFSLILESASTNQTSMYLCASSWRVSYEQYFGPGTRLTVT.

The chain links TRBV9 to TRBJ1-3; D call uncertain. The CDR3 is 14 amino acids. Germline loops: CDR1 SGDLS, CDR2 YYNGEE. The V and J ends lost 7 bases and 4 bases respectively, with 15 bases between them. The CDR3 DNA reads TGTGCCAGCGGGGTAGGCTCGGGAGGAAACACCATATATTTT. It yields the protein CASGVGSGGNTIYF.

The chain carries TRBV27 and TRBJ2-3, with D hard to call. The CDR3 is 11 residues long. Germline V lookup: CDR1 MNHEY, CDR2 SMNVEV (reference sequence). This chain's CDR3 is CARAITDTQYF. The CDR3 region has the DNA TGTGCTCGCGCTATCACAGATACGCAGTATTTT.

V usage is TRBV21-1 and J usage is TRBJ2-7; the table gives TRBD2 as D, unverified against the DNA. TRBV21-1 is a pseudogene. The CDR3 loop spans 13 amino acids. CDR3 sequence: CASSKRGLNEQYF. The CDR3 nucleotides are TGTGCCAGCAGCAAGCGGGGATTGAACGAGCAGTACTTC.

The V gene is TRBV5-1, the J gene TRBJ1-4, with TRBD1 as a possible D gene (6 bases). Trimming removed 4 bases at V and 2 bases at J, with 15 bases between. Germline-derived CDR1 and CDR2 are SGHRS and YFSETQ. The CDR3 has 16 residues. The CDR3 here is CASSTSTGFTNEKLFF. Here the CDR3 DNA reads TGCGCCAGCAGCACCAGCACAGGGTTCACTAATGAAAAACTGTTTTTT.

Remarks on this clone: Sequence at one end of the junction differs from germline and may be a read error. The chain employs TRBV7-2 and TRBJ2-1; TRBD2 matches at 11 bases. This CDR3 has 15 amino acids. Germline values: CDR1 SGHTA, CDR2 FQGNSA. The CDR3 reads CASSIAGGPSNEQFF. The CDR3 coding sequence is TGTGCCAGCAGCATAGCGGGAGGGCCCTCGAATGAGCAGTTCTTC.